What follows are 29 T cell receptor beta chains derived from one specimen sequenced in a study of blood T cell repertoires in COVID-19. TCRdb's table, derived via immunoSEQ multiplex PCR, lists solely in-frame clones and lacks some. This table has roughly 230,000 clones, over 90% appearing once. Sequenced material: peripheral blood. These receptors originate from a young man with COVID-19, enrolled during active disease.

This chain connects TRBV11-2 to TRBJ2-7; a weak D match, TRBD1 (5 bases). Germline values: CDR1 SGHAT, CDR2 FQNNGV. The CDR3 covers 15 residues. V lost 2 bases to trimming and J lost 0 bases, with 11 bases between them. CDR3 nucleotides: TGTGCCAGCAGCTTATATGAGGACAACTCCTACGAGCAGTACTTC. This gives the protein CASSLYEDNSYEQYF. The entire variable domain, with the rest obtained from reference TRBV11-2 and TRBJ2-7, is as follows: EAGVAQSPRYKIIEKRQSVAFWCNPISGHATLYWYQQILGQGPKLLIQFQNNGVVDDSQLPKDRFSAERLKGVDSTLKIQPAKLEDSAVYLCASSLYEDNSYEQYFGPGTRLTVT.

This chain uses TRBV27 with TRBJ2-7, with D tentatively TRBD1 (5 bases). Per germline, CDR1 MNHEY and CDR2 SMNVEV (reference sequence). This CDR3 is built from 16 residues. V was pared by 7 bases and J by 6 bases, with 25 bases between. Here the CDR3 reads CASTKDPGHHQSEQYF. Written as DNA, the CDR3 is TGTGCCAGCACCAAGGATCCCGGACACCATCAAAGCGAGCAGTACTTC.

This chain uses TRBV6-2 or TRBV6-3 with TRBJ2-7; D is unclear. Trimming stripped 6 bases from V and 3 bases from J, with 12 bases between. Germline V gene data show CDR1 as MNHEY and CDR2 as SVGEGT. The CDR3 is 13 residues long. CDR3 DNA: TGTGCCAGCAGCTCTGACAAAATCTACGAGCAGTACTTC. It specifies CASSSDKIYEQYF.

The gene calls are TRBV7-7 and TRBJ1-4; 7 bases are shared with TRBD1. The CDR3 sequence is 14 residues long. CDR1 is SSHAT, CDR2 FNYEAQ, per germline (reference sequence). After removal of 5 bases from V and 7 bases from J, the junction contained 7 bases not matched to a gene. CDR3 sequence reads: CASSPDRDSEKLFF. The CDR3 region has the DNA TGTGCCAGCAGCCCCGACAGGGACAGTGAAAAACTGTTTTTT.

This clone was counted only a few times. V gene TRBV2 combines with J gene TRBJ2-2; the D is unclear. V lost 2 bases, J lost 0 bases, and 10 bases lay in between. Germline assignment: CDR1 SNHLY and CDR2 FYNNEI. This CDR3 has 16 amino acids. CDR3 in amino acids: CASSELGQANTGELFF. DNA for the CDR3: TGTGCCAGCAGTGAATTAGGTCAGGCGAACACCGGGGAGCTGTTTTTT.

This chain joins TRBV5-4 and TRBJ1-6, with a possible D match to TRBD1 (5 bases). Germline lookup yields CDR1 SGHNT and CDR2 YYREEE (reference sequence). Deletions cut 1 base from V and 6 bases from J, with 11 bases between. This CDR3 comprises 15 residues. This CDR3 reads CASSLFDSLNSPLHF. The CDR3, as DNA: TGTGCCAGCAGCTTGTTCGACAGCCTTAATTCACCCCTCCACTTT.

The chain joins TRBV4-1 to TRBJ1-1, with 8 bases aligning to TRBD1. The length of the CDR3 is 18 residues. Germline loops: CDR1 MGHRA, CDR2 YSYEKL. J lost 0 bases, V lost 1 base, and 10 bases had no gene match. The CDR3 loop is CASSQGVVRTGLNTEAFF. As DNA, the CDR3 is TGCGCCAGCAGCCAAGGGGTCGTGCGGACAGGGCTGAACACTGAAGCTTTCTTT.

The V and J genes are TRBV21-1 and TRBJ1-4; the table's D call of TRBD1 was not tested on the DNA. TRBV21-1 is reported as a pseudogene. The CDR3 is made up of 17 amino acids. The CDR3 reads CASSTWTPYPTNEKLFF. The DNA for the CDR3 is TGTGCCAGCAGCACGTGGACACCCTACCCAACTAATGAAAAACTGTTTTTT.

This clone was seen just once. The genes are TRBV7-9 and TRBJ1-1; no clear D. V lost 3 bases and J lost 0, with 14 bases in between. This CDR3 is 16 amino acids long. Germline-derived CDR1 and CDR2 are SEHNR and FQNEAQ (reference sequence). The CDR3, as DNA: TGTGCCAGCAGCTTGATTTGGGCGGGGTTGAACACTGAAGCTTTCTTT. It yields the protein CASSLIWAGLNTEAFF.

V usage is TRBV30 and J usage is TRBJ1-2; no definite D call. With 0 bases removed from V and 8 bases from J, the gap between germline ends came to 16 bases. Germline CDR1 and CDR2: GTSNPN and SVGIG (reference sequence). This CDR3 has 14 amino acids. The CDR3 here is CAWSVQRASGGYTF. The CDR3 DNA reads as TGTGCCTGGAGTGTACAACGGGCTTCGGGGGGCTACACCTTC.

This clone was picked up one time. V and J are TRBV4-1 and TRBJ1-3; TRBD1 is a possible D gene (6 bases). Germline lookup yields CDR1 MGHRA and CDR2 YSYEKL. V lost 5 bases, J lost 3 bases, and 14 bases lay in between. The CDR3 spans 15 residues. In nucleotides, the CDR3 is TGCGCCAGCAGCGGGGGACACTTAGTTGGAAACACCATATATTTT. Its protein is CASSGGHLVGNTIYF.

This chain connects TRBV4-1 to TRBJ2-7; 8 nucleotides match TRBD1. The germline CDR1 and CDR2 sequences are MGHRA and YSYEKL. The V segment lost 4 bases and the J segment 3 bases; nucleotides outside the gene matches: 8. CDR3 length equals 15 residues. CDR3 nucleotide sequence: TGCGCCAGCAGCCCCCGTGAGGACAGGGACTACGAGCAGTACTTC. Its translation is CASSPREDRDYEQYF.

The chain employs TRBV4-1 and TRBJ1-6, with D possibly matching TRBD1 (5 bases). The CDR3 consists of 14 residues. Germline V gives CDR1 MGHRA, CDR2 YSYEKL. V gave up 0 bases and J gave up 9 bases, with 9 bases separating them. CDR3 sequence (DNA): TGCGCCAGCAGCCAAGACAGGGTATTTTCACCCCTCCACTTT. Amino acid sequence: CASSQDRVFSPLHF.

The gene calls are TRBV15 and TRBJ2-7, with 8 bases fitting TRBD1. The trim removed 1 base at V and 4 bases at J, leaving 3 bases unmatched. This CDR3 has 14 residues. Per germline, CDR1 LNHNV and CDR2 YYDKDF (reference sequence). In DNA, the CDR3 is TGTGCCACCAGCAGAGGCAGACAGGGGTACGAGCAGTACTTC. Its protein product is CATSRGRQGYEQYF.

The chain is built from TRBV5-1 and TRBJ2-2; 9 bases map to TRBD1. The CDR3 contains 14 residues. CDR1 and CDR2 (germline): SGHRS, YFSETQ. Germline trimming cut 5 bases from V and 3 bases from J; bases unmatched to any gene: 2. CDR3 nucleotides: TGCGCCAGCAGTCGACAGGGGGACACCGGGGAGCTGTTTTTT. This translates into CASSRQGDTGELFF.

The chain is built from TRBV5-1 and TRBJ2-7; weak D call: TRBD1 (6 bases). V lost 4 bases and J lost 2, with 10 bases in between. The CDR3 spans 13 residues. Germline CDR1 reads SGHRS; CDR2 reads YFSETQ. The DNA of the CDR3 is TGCGCCAGCAGCCCGCAGGGGACCTACGAGCAGTACTTC. This translates into CASSPQGTYEQYF.

The chain combines TRBV6-6 with TRBJ1-3; D is ambiguous. Trimming took 6 bases from V and 0 from J, leaving 12 bases between them. CDR3 size: 15 residues. CDR1 and CDR2 (germline): MNHNY, SVGAGI (reference sequence). CDR3 amino acids: CASSPEAYSGNTIYF. The CDR3 nucleotides read TGTGCCAGCAGCCCAGAGGCCTACTCTGGAAACACCATATATTTT.

This chain joins TRBV7-9 and TRBJ2-6, with a possible D match to TRBD1 (5 bases). With 0 bases removed from V and 0 bases from J, the gap between germline ends came to 12 bases. Germline V CDR1 and CDR2: SEHNR, FQNEAQ (reference sequence). The CDR3 runs to 18 residues. The CDR3 nucleotides are TGTGCCAGCAGCTTAGCTCAGGGCCCGAGCTCTGGGGCCAACGTCCTGACTTTC. Translation gives CASSLAQGPSSGANVLTF. The full variable domain, completed using reference TRBV7-9 and TRBJ2-6, is DTGVSQNPRHKITKRGQNVTFRCDPISEHNRLYWYRQTLGQGPEFLTYFQNEAQLEKSRLLSDRFSAERPKGSFSTLEIQRTEQGDSAMYLCASSLAQGPSSGANVLTFGAGSRLTVL.

The chain links TRBV5-1 to TRBJ1-2, with 8 bases matching TRBD1. J lost 5 bases, V lost 3 bases, and 3 bases had no gene match. In germline, CDR1 is SGHRS, CDR2 YFSETQ. The CDR3 has 13 residues. The DNA for the CDR3 is TGCGCCAGCAGCTACACAGGGGGATATGGCTACACCTTC. Translation: CASSYTGGYGYTF.

The chain recombines TRBV5-1 with TRBJ1-4; TRBD1 matches at 11 bases. The V gene end was trimmed by 0 bases and the J gene end by 7 bases; junction bases not matched to a gene: 2. This CDR3 comprises 15 residues. Germline CDR1 reads SGHRS; CDR2 reads YFSETQ. The CDR3 DNA is TGCGCCAGCAGCTTGGGGACAGGGGGCTTTGAAAAACTGTTTTTT. Protein product: CASSLGTGGFEKLFF.

The chain couples TRBV19 to TRBJ1-5; D is unresolved. Germline V CDR1 and CDR2: LNHDA, SQIVND (reference sequence). The V and J ends lost 0 bases and 5 bases respectively, with 5 bases between them. The CDR3 is 13 amino acids. Here the CDR3 DNA reads TGTGCCAGTAGTATAGACGGTTATCAGCCCCAGCATTTT. It specifies CASSIDGYQPQHF.

The chain combines TRBV18 with TRBJ2-7, with 7 positions matching TRBD2. CDR3 length equals 18 residues. J was trimmed by 0 bases and V by 3 bases; bases with no gene match: 14. Germline V gene sequence: CDR1 KGHSH, CDR2 LQKENI. The chain's CDR3 is CASSPNFPGRTSSYEQYF. CDR3 in DNA: TGTGCCAGCTCACCCAATTTCCCAGGGCGGACTAGCTCCTACGAGCAGTACTTC. Full variable domain (remainder filled in from reference TRBV18 and TRBJ2-7): NAGVMQNPRHLVRRRGQEARLRCSPMKGHSHVYWYRQLPEEGLKFMVYLQKENIIDESGMPKERFSAEFPKEGPSILRIQQVVRGDSAAYFCASSPNFPGRTSSYEQYFGPGTRLTVT.

This clone was observed a single time. This chain links TRBV7-2 with TRBJ1-4; D unresolved. The CDR3 sequence is 13 residues long. The V end was cut by 4 bases, the J end by 1 base, with 4 bases between. Germline V lookup: CDR1 SGHTA, CDR2 FQGNSA. The DNA for the CDR3 is TGTGCCAGCAGCTCCATAACTAATGAAAAACTGTTTTTT. Amino acid sequence: CASSSITNEKLFF.

This chain joins TRBV10-1 and TRBJ1-2; 7 bases match TRBD1. The CDR3 totals 14 residues. The V segment lost 6 bases and the J segment 8 bases; nucleotides outside the gene matches: 12. From germline, CDR1 is WNHNN and CDR2 SYGVQD (reference sequence). CDR3 nucleotides: TGCGCCAGCAGCTCCACCACCGACAGGGCAGGCTACACCTTC. Translated: CASSSTTDRAGYTF.

This clone appeared once. J is TRBJ2-1 and V is TRBV15; 9 bases fit TRBD1. The junction had 5 bases not matched to a gene; V was cut back by 2 bases and J by 6 bases. Germline lookup yields CDR1 LNHNV and CDR2 YYDKDF (reference sequence). CDR3 length equals 15 residues. In DNA form, the CDR3 reads TGTGCCACCAGCAGAATGGGACAGGGATTCAATGAGCAGTTCTTC. Its protein product is CATSRMGQGFNEQFF.

The chain carries TRBV5-1 and TRBJ1-1; D is possibly TRBD1 (6 bases). The CDR3 sequence is 13 residues long. Trimming shortened V by 6 bases and J by 7 bases, and 16 bases separated the two germline ends. Germline V CDR1 and CDR2: SGHRS, YFSETQ. CDR3 coding DNA: TGCGCCAGCACCCGCGGTCCAGGGGATGAAGCTTTCTTT. It codes for CASTRGPGDEAFF.

The rearrangement uses TRBV6-1 and TRBJ2-5; 7 bases map to TRBD2. The CDR3 covers 16 residues. Losses at the gene ends were 2 bases for V and 2 bases for J; bases not matched to a gene: 8. Germline V gene lookup returns CDR1 MNHNS and CDR2 SASEGT. CDR3 DNA sequence: TGTGCCAGCAGTGAAATCGGGGGGACTACACAAGAGACCCAGTACTTC. Encoded protein: CASSEIGGTTQETQYF.

The V gene is TRBV12-3 or TRBV12-4, the J gene TRBJ2-5; D possibly corresponds to TRBD2 (6 bases). The length of the CDR3 is 13 residues. The V gene lost 3 bases and the J gene lost 9 bases, with 14 bases spanning the gap. CDR3 loop: CASSFGGWGAQYF. The CDR3 DNA reads TGTGCCAGCAGTTTTGGAGGTTGGGGGGCCCAGTACTTC.

The V and J genes are TRBV2 and TRBJ2-7; weak D call: TRBD1 (7 bases). V lost 6 bases, J lost 4 bases, and 13 bases lay in between. The CDR3 loop spans 13 amino acids. In germline, CDR1 is SNHLY, CDR2 FYNNEI. The CDR3 DNA sequence: TGTGCCAGCAGGATGACAGGGACTTACGAGCAGTACTTC. Its protein is CASRMTGTYEQYF.